In its sample, the clone carrying this TCR beta chain was seen many times. What it binds is not known. This specimen comes from a study of T cells in Graves' hyperthyroidism and ophthalmopathy. Calling Graves' hyperthyroidism stable meant ophthalmopathy did not progress within 18 months. Diagnoses used clinical symptoms, serum thyroxine and TRAb, thyroid ultrasound and orbital computed tomography. Amplified TCR beta CDR3 regions came from RNA transcripts. HTBI primers were used for first-round RT-PCR of the TCR CDR3. TCRdb ran MiXCR on the multiplex PCR reads and lists one entry per CDR3 protein. The table includes around 190,000 distinct CDR3 sequences, approximately 15% detected once. Study-level results: Ophthalmopathy and stable hyperthyroidism were told apart by a 13 V-J model.

With 2 bases removed from V and 5 bases from J, the gap between germline ends came to 7 bases. The CDR3 has 13 residues. CDR1 SGHTS and CDR2 YDEGEE come from the germline V gene. The TCR comes from a woman aged 50 to 65 with Graves' hyperthyroidism. The chain uses TRBV5-8 and TRBJ2-2; D not certain. The sample taken for sequencing was blood. The CDR3 here is CASSFTITGELFF. The CDR3 region has the DNA TGTGCCAGCAGCTTTACTATTACCGGGGAGCTGTTTTTT.